The 28 T cell receptor beta chains presented below share a single source sample, sequenced in a study of CD8+ T cells in alopecia areata. RNA was isolated and reverse transcribed to cDNA, the sequencing template. Libraries were prepared by immunoSEQ multiplex PCR; TCRdb keeps only in-frame clonotypes and omits some of them. This repertoire shows approximately 180,000 clones, 59% found once; its top ten account for roughly 15%. Here the sequenced sample was CD4+ T cells sorted from blood, taken at week 0. These receptors came from a human donor with alopecia areata.

DNA of the CDR3: TGTGCCAGCAGCTGGAGCTCCTACGAGCAGTACTTC. This sequence encodes CASSWSSYEQYF. The genes are TRBV5-6 and TRBJ2-7; D is unclear. Germline CDR1 and CDR2: SGHDT and YYEEEE. Trimming stripped 3 bases from V and 0 bases from J, with 4 bases between. There are 12 residues in the CDR3.

The count of this clone is one. This same CDR3 is encoded by further DNA sequences in the sample. The genes are TRBV5-1 and TRBJ1-6; TRBD1 might be the D (5 bases). The CDR3 consists of 15 residues. V was clipped by 2 bases and J by 0 bases, with 6 bases between them. Germline values: CDR1 SGHRS, CDR2 YFSETQ. The CDR3 here is CASSLDSSYNSPLHF. The CDR3, as DNA: TGCGCCAGCAGCTTAGACAGCTCCTATAATTCACCCCTCCACTTT.

This clone was detected a few times. V is TRBV7-2 and J is TRBJ2-5, with TRBD2 as a possible D gene (6 bases). The V end was cut by 3 bases, the J end by 5 bases, with 19 bases between. CDR3 length: 16 amino acids. CDR1 is SGHTA, CDR2 FQGNSA, per germline. The CDR3 bases are TGTGCCAGCAGCTTCGACCCTGCGGGATCCCACGAGACCCAGTACTTC. It specifies CASSFDPAGSHETQYF.

This chain connects TRBV6-5 to TRBJ2-3, with D unclear. Deletions cut 5 bases from V and 0 bases from J, with 6 bases between. CDR3 length: 13 amino acids. The germline CDR1 and CDR2 sequences are MNHEY and SVGAGI. This CDR3 reads CASSTDSTDTQYF. The CDR3 coding sequence is TGTGCCAGCAGTACCGACAGCACAGATACGCAGTATTTT.

The CDR3 coding sequence is TGTGCCTGGAGTGTCACGTTGCTATCCGGGGAGCTGTTTTTT. It translates to CAWSVTLLSGELFF. This chain uses TRBV30 with TRBJ2-2; D not resolved. Germline assignment: CDR1 GTSNPN and CDR2 SVGIG (reference sequence). The V end lost 0 bases, the J end lost 6 bases, and 11 bases lay between the germline ends. There are 14 residues in the CDR3.

This clone has just a few counts. This chain uses TRBV29-1 with TRBJ1-2; the match to TRBD1 covers 7 bases. CDR3 size: 11 residues. Losses at the gene ends were 8 bases for V and 7 bases for J; bases not matched to a gene: 7. Germline V gives CDR1 SQVTM, CDR2 ANQGSEA. The DNA of the CDR3 is TGCAGCCCTAGACAGGGAAGTGGCTACACCTTC. Its translation: CSPRQGSGYTF. Based on the CDR3 plus reference TRBV29-1 and TRBJ1-2, the full variable domain is SAVISQKPSRDICQRGTSLTIQCQVDSQVTMMFWYRQQPGQSLTLIATANQGSEATYESGFVIDKFPISRPNLTFSTLTVSNMSPEDSSIYLCSPRQGSGYTFGSGTRLTVV.

The J gene is TRBJ1-2, the V gene TRBV5-4; no clear D gene. V gave up 4 bases and J gave up 4 bases, with 14 bases separating them. Per the germline V gene, CDR1 is SGHNT and CDR2 is YYREEE (reference sequence). This CDR3 has 14 residues. The CDR3 sequence: CASSPRGGSYGYTF. In nucleotides, the CDR3 is TGTGCCAGCAGCCCTCGGGGAGGGAGCTATGGCTACACCTTC.

This chain uses TRBV2 with TRBJ2-3; weak D call: TRBD2 (5 bases). Germline V gene data show CDR1 as SNHLY and CDR2 as FYNNEI. The CDR3 has 12 residues. Trimming removed 8 bases at V and 5 bases at J, with 11 bases between. The CDR3 protein is CASWELGDTQYF. Here the CDR3 DNA reads TGTGCCAGCTGGGAGCTAGGAGATACGCAGTATTTT.

V and J are TRBV29-1 and TRBJ1-5, with D possibly matching TRBD1 (6 bases). Trimming shortened V by 7 bases and J by 2 bases, and 18 bases separated the two germline ends. The germline gives CDR1 SQVTM, CDR2 ANQGSEA. This CDR3 is 15 amino acids long. CDR3 loop: CSASDGSGGNQPQHF. The DNA for the CDR3 is TGCAGCGCCTCGGATGGTTCAGGGGGCAATCAGCCCCAGCATTTT.

This clone was recorded a few times. The chain employs TRBV27 and TRBJ2-5; TRBD2 agrees at 12 bases. CDR3 length equals 16 residues. Germline V gene lookup returns CDR1 MNHEY and CDR2 SMNVEV (reference sequence). V lost 4 bases and J lost 7; bases outside the gene matches: 10. CDR3 DNA sequence: TGTGCCAGCAGTTCGGGCGGACTAGCGGGGTACGGGACCCAGTACTTC. Translated: CASSSGGLAGYGTQYF.

The CDR3 nucleotides are TGTGCCAGCAGCTGGGCAGATACGCAGTATTTT. Translated, it gives CASSWADTQYF. This chain links TRBV7-9 with TRBJ2-3; D is undetermined. CDR1 and CDR2 (germline): SEHNR, FQNEAQ (reference sequence). V lost 4 bases to trimming and J lost 4 bases, with 3 bases between them. CDR3 length: 11 residues.

The V gene is TRBV5-1, the J gene TRBJ2-7; D remains unclear. There are 11 residues in the CDR3. Trimming left V 2 bases short and J 1 base short, with 1 base between. The germline gives CDR1 SGHRS, CDR2 YFSETQ. As DNA, the CDR3 is TGCGCCAGCAGCTTTTCCTACGAGCAGTACTTC. This codes for CASSFSYEQYF.

This clone has only one observation. CDR3 loop: CSVARDSSYEQYF. In DNA, the CDR3 is TGCAGCGTTGCCCGGGACAGCTCCTACGAGCAGTACTTC. This chain links TRBV29-1 with TRBJ2-7; 7 nucleotides agree with TRBD1. The CDR3 is 13 residues long. In germline, CDR1 is SQVTM, CDR2 ANQGSEA. J gave up 0 bases and V 4 bases, and 3 bases lay outside the gene matches.

This clone has only a few counts. This sequence joins TRBV4-1 and TRBJ2-7; perhaps TRBD1 as D (5 bases). V was pared by 1 base and J by 2 bases, with 21 bases between. The CDR3 length is 18 residues. Germline V gene data show CDR1 as MGHRA and CDR2 as YSYEKL. The DNA of the CDR3 is TGCGCCAGCAGCCAAGCAGGGATTACAGGTAAAGACGCCTACGAGCAGTACTTC. Translating gives CASSQAGITGKDAYEQYF.

V is TRBV7-6 and J is TRBJ2-3; 10 bases are shared with TRBD1. Looked up from germline, CDR1 is SGHVS and CDR2 is FNYEAQ. V was clipped by 5 bases and J by 5 bases; unmatched bases: 4. The CDR3 is 14 amino acids. The CDR3 reads CASSPRTGGDTQYF. The CDR3 DNA follows: TGTGCCAGCAGCCCACGGACAGGGGGAGATACGCAGTATTTT.

V gene TRBV18 combines with J gene TRBJ2-3; weak D call: TRBD1 (6 bases). Germline CDR1 and CDR2: KGHSH and LQKENI. V was trimmed by 2 bases and J by 4 bases, leaving 22 bases between them. CDR3 size: 18 residues. The CDR3 spells CASSPYQGRIRGSDTQYF. The CDR3 DNA reads TGTGCCAGCTCACCATACCAGGGGCGAATTCGGGGATCAGATACGCAGTATTTT.

The V call is TRBV5-1, the J call TRBJ2-2; weak D call: TRBD1 (6 bases). Germline CDR1 is SGHRS and CDR2 is YFSETQ. V was pared by 0 bases and J by 2 bases, with 8 bases between. The CDR3 totals 15 residues. Here the CDR3 reads CASSLEGQNTGELFF. The CDR3 DNA reads TGCGCCAGCAGCTTGGAGGGACAAAACACCGGGGAGCTGTTTTTT.

The V gene is TRBV14, the J gene TRBJ2-5, with 10 bases that match TRBD2. The CDR3 spans 17 residues. CDR1 SGHDN and CDR2 FVKESK come from the germline V gene. The trim removed 0 bases at V and 1 base at J, leaving 5 bases unmatched. The CDR3 nucleotides are TGTGCCAGCAGCCAAGACGTAGCGGGGGGCACCCAAGAGACCCAGTACTTC. Protein sequence: CASSQDVAGGTQETQYF.

The chain recombines TRBV29-1 with TRBJ2-3, with D possibly matching TRBD1 (5 bases). CDR1 is SQVTM, CDR2 ANQGSEA, per germline. The length of the CDR3 is 12 residues. Trimming removed 7 bases at V and 3 bases at J, with 11 bases between. In nucleotides, the CDR3 is TGCAGCGGATCGCAGGGTACAGATACGCAGTATTTT. Translated: CSGSQGTDTQYF.

The sample holds a few counts of this clone. This chain connects TRBV30 to TRBJ2-3, with no clear D. The CDR3 sequence is 15 residues long. Germline CDR1 is GTSNPN and CDR2 is SVGIG (reference sequence). V lost 1 base to trimming and J lost 0 bases, with 11 bases between them. The CDR3 reads CAWSAALSSTDTQYF. Here the CDR3 DNA reads TGTGCCTGGAGTGCGGCATTATCTAGCACAGATACGCAGTATTTT.

This clone has only a few counts. V is TRBV30 and J is TRBJ2-3; D might be TRBD1 (5 bases). V was shortened by 3 bases and J by 2 bases, with 12 bases between the two germline ends. In germline, CDR1 is GTSNPN, CDR2 SVGIG (reference sequence). CDR3 length equals 14 residues. The CDR3, as DNA: TGTGCCTGGAGCACCAGGGTTATCACAGATACGCAGTATTTT. It codes for CAWSTRVITDTQYF.

This sequence joins TRBV4-1 and TRBJ1-6, with 9 nucleotides matching TRBD1. J gave up 10 bases and V 4 bases, and 5 bases lay outside the gene matches. Germline-derived CDR1 and CDR2 are MGHRA and YSYEKL. The CDR3 is 14 residues long. This CDR3 reads CASSPGQGVSPLHF. The CDR3 nucleotides are TGCGCCAGCAGCCCGGGACAGGGAGTATCACCCCTCCACTTT.

The genes are TRBV30 and TRBJ1-3; 8 bases are a match to TRBD1. CDR3 length: 15 residues. V shed 3 bases and J 4 bases; nucleotides not matched to a gene: 8. Germline lookup yields CDR1 GTSNPN and CDR2 SVGIG (reference sequence). The CDR3 here is CAWSDGTGSGNTIYF. CDR3 coding DNA: TGTGCCTGGAGCGACGGGACAGGATCCGGAAACACCATATATTTT.

Of note for this clone: The junction departs from germline at one end; a sequencing error may be responsible. The CDR3 sequence: CASSQVGLSGENF. The CDR3, as DNA: TGCGCCAGCAGCCAAGTTGGGCTTAGCGGGGAAAACTTC. The chain combines TRBV4-1 with TRBJ2-5; 8 nucleotides match TRBD2. The CDR3 is made up of 13 amino acids. The germline gives CDR1 MGHRA, CDR2 YSYEKL.

The chain joins TRBV11-2 to TRBJ2-5; D gene ambiguous. CDR1 is SGHAT and CDR2 is FQNNGV in the germline V gene. Deletions cut 8 bases from V and 5 bases from J, with 15 bases between. This CDR3 comprises 13 residues. The DNA of the CDR3 is TGTGCCAGCCAAGGCTGGGAAAAGGAGACCCAGTACTTC. It specifies CASQGWEKETQYF.

This clone was seen more than once but under ten times. This rearrangement joins TRBV11-2 to TRBJ2-5, with D perhaps TRBD1 or TRBD2 (5 bases each). The CDR3 consists of 15 residues. Per germline, CDR1 SGHAT and CDR2 FQNNGV. V lost 5 bases and J 5 bases, leaving 18 bases between the germline ends. The CDR3 is CASSQPGPLRETQYF. The DNA of the CDR3 is TGTGCCAGCAGCCAACCGGGACCCTTGAGGGAGACCCAGTACTTC.

The chain is built from TRBV27 and TRBJ1-2; TRBD1 might be the D (6 bases). The V end lost 6 bases, the J end lost 7 bases, and 15 bases lay between the germline ends. The germline V gene has CDR1 MNHEY and CDR2 SMNVEV (reference sequence). The CDR3 has 13 amino acids. The CDR3 region is CASSPGARVGYTF. In DNA, the CDR3 is TGTGCCAGCAGCCCGGGGGCGCGGGTTGGCTACACCTTC.

This rearrangement joins TRBV29-1 to TRBJ2-5; 9 bases are shared with TRBD1. V lost 6 bases, J lost 4 bases, and 6 bases stayed unmatched. The CDR3 length is 13 residues. The germline gives CDR1 SQVTM, CDR2 ANQGSEA. CDR3 amino acids: CSVGQGGSETQYF. Written as DNA, the CDR3 is TGCAGCGTGGGACAGGGAGGGTCAGAGACCCAGTACTTC.